This TCR beta chain was identified in a study of early T cells in non-severe SARS-CoV-2 infection. Study information: Sequencing of unsorted whole blood was done on bulk RNA, leaving chains unpaired. Study-wide findings and caveats: Lookups in VDJdb leaned toward anti-spike CD8 responses and missed private and CD4 specificities.

This CDR3 region has 12 residues. Per the germline V gene, CDR1 is MDHEN and CDR2 is SYDVKM. The germline V and J ends were trimmed by 3 bases and 5 bases, with 7 bases remaining between them. As part of library construction, unique molecular identifiers were attached to individual cDNA molecules. One entry per CDR3 protein, called by TCRdb with MiXCR from the 5' RACE reads. This repertoire shows roughly 48,000 distinct CDR3 sequences, around 8% found once; its top ten account for around 9.4%. This clonotype was counted many times. Its matching antigen is unknown. The chain couples TRBV28 to TRBJ1-2; D is unclear. Input material: whole blood. The origin of this receptor is an adult who was a healthcare worker with PCR-confirmed SARS-CoV-2 infection or an uninfected control (not recorded which). CDR3 DNA: TGTGCCAGCAGTTTGAGATCATATGGCTACACCTTC. It specifies CASSLRSYGYTF.